The 2 T cell receptor beta chains reported below all come from one sample, sequenced in a study of graft-versus-host responses after intestinal transplantation. Processed graft tissue released its intraepithelial and lamina propria lymphocytes. This table comes from immunoSEQ multiplex PCR, and its TCRdb copy is limited to in-frame clones, with some not included. The sample includes 15,000 to 20,000 clones, approximately 80% of them seen just once. The sequences come from ileum tissue, collected 580 to 600 days after intestinal transplantation. Source of these receptors: a human patient who received an intestinal transplant, so some T cells may come from the graft donor.

Details on this clone: One junction end does not reproduce the germline sequence, and a read error may be involved. Other DNA sequences in the sample encode the same CDR3. The chain is built from TRBV2 and TRBJ2-2; possible D gene TRBD2, 5 bases. In germline, CDR1 is SNHLY, CDR2 FYNNEI. This CDR3 contains 14 residues. The CDR3 DNA reads TGTGCCAGCAGTGAAACAGATAACACCGGGGAGTTGTTTTTT. Its protein product is CASSETDNTGELFF.

This chain joins TRBV7-6 and TRBJ1-6; D unresolved. The germline V gene encodes CDR1 SGHVS and CDR2 FNYEAQ. Trimming took off 1 base at V and 0 bases at J, with 4 bases between the two ends. CDR3 length: 15 amino acids. The CDR3 coding sequence is TGTGCCAGCAGCTTAGTGTCCTCCTATAATTCACCCCTCCACTTT. It is translated as CASSLVSSYNSPLHF.